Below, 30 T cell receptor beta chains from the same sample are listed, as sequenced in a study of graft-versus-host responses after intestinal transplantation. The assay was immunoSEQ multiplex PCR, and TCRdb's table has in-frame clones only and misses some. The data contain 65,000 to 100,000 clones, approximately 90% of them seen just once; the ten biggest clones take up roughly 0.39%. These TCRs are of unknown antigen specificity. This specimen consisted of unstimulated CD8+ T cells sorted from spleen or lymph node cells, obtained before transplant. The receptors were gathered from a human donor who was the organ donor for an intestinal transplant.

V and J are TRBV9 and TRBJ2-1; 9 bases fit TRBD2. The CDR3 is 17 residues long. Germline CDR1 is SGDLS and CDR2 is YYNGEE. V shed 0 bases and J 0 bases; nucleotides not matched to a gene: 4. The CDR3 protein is CASSVVAGGHSYNEQFF. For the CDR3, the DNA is TGTGCCAGCAGCGTAGTTGCGGGGGGGCACTCCTACAATGAGCAGTTCTTC.

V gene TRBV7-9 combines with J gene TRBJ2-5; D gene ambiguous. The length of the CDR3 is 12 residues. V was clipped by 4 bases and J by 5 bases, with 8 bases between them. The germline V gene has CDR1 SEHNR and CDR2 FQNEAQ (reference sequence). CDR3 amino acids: CASSSTWETQYF. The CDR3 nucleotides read TGTGCCAGCAGCTCTACCTGGGAGACCCAGTACTTC.

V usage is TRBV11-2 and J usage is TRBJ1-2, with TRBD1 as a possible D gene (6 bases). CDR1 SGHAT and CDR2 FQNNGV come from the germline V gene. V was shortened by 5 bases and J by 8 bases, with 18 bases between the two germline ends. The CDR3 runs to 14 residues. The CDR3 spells CASSPWDIRGGYTF. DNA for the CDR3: TGTGCCAGCAGCCCCTGGGACATCAGGGGAGGCTACACCTTC.

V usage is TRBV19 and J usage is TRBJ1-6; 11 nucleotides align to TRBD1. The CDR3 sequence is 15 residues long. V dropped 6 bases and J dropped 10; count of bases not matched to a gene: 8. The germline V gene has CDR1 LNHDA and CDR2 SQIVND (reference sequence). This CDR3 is CASRLMDRGLSPLHF. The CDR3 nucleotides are TGTGCCAGTAGGCTCATGGACAGGGGGCTATCACCCCTCCACTTT.

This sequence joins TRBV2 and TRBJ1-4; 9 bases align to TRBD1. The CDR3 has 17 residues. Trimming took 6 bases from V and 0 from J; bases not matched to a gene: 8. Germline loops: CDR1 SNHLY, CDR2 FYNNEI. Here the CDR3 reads CASSIQGASATNEKLFF. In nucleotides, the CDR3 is TGTGCCAGCAGCATACAGGGGGCCTCGGCAACTAATGAAAAACTGTTTTTT.

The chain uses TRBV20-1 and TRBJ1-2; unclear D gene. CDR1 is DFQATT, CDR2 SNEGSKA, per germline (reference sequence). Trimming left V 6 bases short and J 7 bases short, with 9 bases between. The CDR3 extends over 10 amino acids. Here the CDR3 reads CSAWGGGYTF. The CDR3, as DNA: TGCAGTGCCTGGGGAGGTGGCTACACCTTC.

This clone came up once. The CDR3 is CASSSRQGTYEQYF. The CDR3 coding sequence is TGTGCCAGCAGCTCGAGACAGGGTACCTACGAGCAGTACTTC. This chain links TRBV7-9 with TRBJ2-7; 7 positions agree with TRBD1. The CDR3 runs 14 residues. Germline values: CDR1 SEHNR, CDR2 FQNEAQ (reference sequence). After removal of 4 bases from V and 2 bases from J, the junction contained 5 bases not matched to a gene. Using reference TRBV7-9 and TRBJ2-7 for the parts outside the CDR3, the full variable domain is DTGVSQNPRHKITKRGQNVTFRCDPISEHNRLYWYRQTLGQGPEFLTYFQNEAQLEKSRLLSDRFSAERPKGSFSTLEIQRTEQGDSAMYLCASSSRQGTYEQYFGPGTRLTVT.

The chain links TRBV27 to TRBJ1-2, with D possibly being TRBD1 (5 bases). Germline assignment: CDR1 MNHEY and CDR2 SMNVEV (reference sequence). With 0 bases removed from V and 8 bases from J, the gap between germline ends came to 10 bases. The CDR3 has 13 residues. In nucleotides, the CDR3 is TGTGCCAGCAGTTTATCCGGGGGGGGAGGCTACACCTTC. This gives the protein CASSLSGGGGYTF.

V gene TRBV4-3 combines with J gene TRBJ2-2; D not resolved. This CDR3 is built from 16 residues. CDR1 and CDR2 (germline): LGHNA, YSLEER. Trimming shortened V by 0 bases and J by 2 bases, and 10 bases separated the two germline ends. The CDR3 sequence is CASSQDKQINTGELFF. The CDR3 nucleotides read TGCGCCAGCAGCCAAGATAAACAGATTAACACCGGGGAGCTGTTTTTT.

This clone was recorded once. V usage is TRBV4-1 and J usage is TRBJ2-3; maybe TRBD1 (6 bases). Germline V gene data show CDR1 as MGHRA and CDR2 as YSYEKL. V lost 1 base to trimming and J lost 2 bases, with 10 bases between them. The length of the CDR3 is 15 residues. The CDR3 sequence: CASSQGTASTDTQYF. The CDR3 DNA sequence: TGCGCCAGCAGCCAAGGGACAGCCTCCACAGATACGCAGTATTTT.

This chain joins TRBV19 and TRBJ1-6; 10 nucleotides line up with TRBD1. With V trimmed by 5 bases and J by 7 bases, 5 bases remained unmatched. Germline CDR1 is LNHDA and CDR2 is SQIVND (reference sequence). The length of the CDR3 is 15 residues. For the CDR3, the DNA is TGTGCCAGTAGTGCCGGGACAGGGGTCAATTCACCCCTCCACTTT. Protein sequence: CASSAGTGVNSPLHF.

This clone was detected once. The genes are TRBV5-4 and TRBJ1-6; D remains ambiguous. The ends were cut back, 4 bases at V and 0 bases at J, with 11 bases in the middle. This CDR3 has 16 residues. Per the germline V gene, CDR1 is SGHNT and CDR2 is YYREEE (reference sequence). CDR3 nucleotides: TGTGCCAGCAGCGTTGAGTCCCGCTCCTATAATTCACCCCTCCACTTT. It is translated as CASSVESRSYNSPLHF.

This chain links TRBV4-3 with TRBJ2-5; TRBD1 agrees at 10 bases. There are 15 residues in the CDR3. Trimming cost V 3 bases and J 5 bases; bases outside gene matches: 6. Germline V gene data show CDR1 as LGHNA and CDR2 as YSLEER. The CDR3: CASSQGTGEVETQYF. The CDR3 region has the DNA TGCGCCAGCAGCCAGGGGACAGGGGAGGTGGAGACCCAGTACTTC.

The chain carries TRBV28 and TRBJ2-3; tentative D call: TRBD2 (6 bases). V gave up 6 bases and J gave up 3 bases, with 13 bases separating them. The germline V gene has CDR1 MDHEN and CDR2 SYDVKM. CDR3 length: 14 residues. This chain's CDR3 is CASRGLVPTDTQYF. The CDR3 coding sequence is TGTGCCAGCAGGGGACTCGTACCAACAGATACGCAGTATTTT.

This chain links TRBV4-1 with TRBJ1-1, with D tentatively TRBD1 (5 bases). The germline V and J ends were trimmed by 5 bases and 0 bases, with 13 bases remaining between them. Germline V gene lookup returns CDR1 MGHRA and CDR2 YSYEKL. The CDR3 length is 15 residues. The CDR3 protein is CASSFLGALNTEAFF. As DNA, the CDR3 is TGCGCCAGCAGCTTCCTAGGGGCCCTGAACACTGAAGCTTTCTTT.

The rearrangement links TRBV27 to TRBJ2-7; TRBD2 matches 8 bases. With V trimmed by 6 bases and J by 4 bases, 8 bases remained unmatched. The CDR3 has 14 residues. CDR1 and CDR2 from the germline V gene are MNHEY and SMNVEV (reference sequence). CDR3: CASRAAGDQYEQYF. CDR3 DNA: TGTGCCAGCAGAGCAGCGGGGGACCAATACGAGCAGTACTTC.

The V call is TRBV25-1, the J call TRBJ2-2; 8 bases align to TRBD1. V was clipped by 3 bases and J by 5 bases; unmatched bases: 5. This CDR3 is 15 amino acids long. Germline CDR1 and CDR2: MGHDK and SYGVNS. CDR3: CASSEQGARTGELFF. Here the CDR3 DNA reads TGTGCCAGCAGTGAGCAGGGGGCGCGAACCGGGGAGCTGTTTTTT.

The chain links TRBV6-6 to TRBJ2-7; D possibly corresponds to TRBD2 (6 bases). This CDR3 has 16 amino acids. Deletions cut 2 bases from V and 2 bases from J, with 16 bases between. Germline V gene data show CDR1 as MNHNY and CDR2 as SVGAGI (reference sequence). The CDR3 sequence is CASSYGRGENPYEQYF. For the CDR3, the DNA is TGTGCCAGCAGTTACGGGCGGGGAGAAAACCCCTACGAGCAGTACTTC.

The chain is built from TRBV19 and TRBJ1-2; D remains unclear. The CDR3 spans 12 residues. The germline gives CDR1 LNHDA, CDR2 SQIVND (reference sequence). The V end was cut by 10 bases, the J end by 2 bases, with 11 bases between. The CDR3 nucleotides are TGTGCCACCTCTCGAGGAAACTATGGCTACACCTTC. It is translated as CATSRGNYGYTF. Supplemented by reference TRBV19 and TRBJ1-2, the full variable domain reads DGGITQSPKYLFRKEGQNVTLSCEQNLNHDAMYWYRQDPGQGLRLIYYSQIVNDFQKGDIAEGYSVSREKKESFPLTVTSAQKNPTAFYLCATSRGNYGYTFGSGTRLTVV.

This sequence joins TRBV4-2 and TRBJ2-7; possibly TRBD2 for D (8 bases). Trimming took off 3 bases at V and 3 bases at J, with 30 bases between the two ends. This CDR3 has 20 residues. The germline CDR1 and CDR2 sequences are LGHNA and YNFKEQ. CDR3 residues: CASSQATGRSSLAVNYEQYF. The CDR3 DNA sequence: TGTGCCAGCAGCCAGGCGACAGGGAGGAGCTCACTAGCGGTAAACTACGAGCAGTACTTC.

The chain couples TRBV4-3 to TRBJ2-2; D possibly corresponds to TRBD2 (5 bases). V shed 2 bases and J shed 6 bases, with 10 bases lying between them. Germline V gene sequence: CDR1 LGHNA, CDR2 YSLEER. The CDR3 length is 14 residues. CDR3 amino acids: CASSQIRGSGELFF. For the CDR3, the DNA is TGCGCCAGCAGCCAAATTCGGGGTTCCGGGGAGCTGTTTTTT.

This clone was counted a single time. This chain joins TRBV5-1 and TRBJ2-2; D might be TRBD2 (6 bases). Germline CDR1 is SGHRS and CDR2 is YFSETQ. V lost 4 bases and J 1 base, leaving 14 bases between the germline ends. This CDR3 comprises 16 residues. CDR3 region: CASSPGTEMNTGELFF. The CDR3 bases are TGCGCCAGCAGCCCCGGGACTGAAATGAACACCGGGGAGCTGTTTTTT.

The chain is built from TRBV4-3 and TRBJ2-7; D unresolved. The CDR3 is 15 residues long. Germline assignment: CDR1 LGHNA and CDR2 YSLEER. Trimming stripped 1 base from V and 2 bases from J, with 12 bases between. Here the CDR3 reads CASSQVEGTAYEQYF. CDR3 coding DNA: TGCGCCAGCAGCCAAGTGGAAGGTACAGCCTACGAGCAGTACTTC.

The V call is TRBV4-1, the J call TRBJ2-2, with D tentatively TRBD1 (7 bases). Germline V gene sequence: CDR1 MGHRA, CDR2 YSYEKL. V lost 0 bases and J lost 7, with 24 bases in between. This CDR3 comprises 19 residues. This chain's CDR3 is CASSQEGGRQGMGGGELFF. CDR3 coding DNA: TGCGCCAGCAGCCAAGAAGGAGGTCGACAGGGAATGGGGGGCGGGGAGCTGTTTTTT.

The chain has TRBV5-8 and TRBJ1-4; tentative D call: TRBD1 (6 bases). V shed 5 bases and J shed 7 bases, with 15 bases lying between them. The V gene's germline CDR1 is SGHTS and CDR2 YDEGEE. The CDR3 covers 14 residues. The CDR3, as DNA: TGTGCCAGCAGAAAGGGGGTTTGGCGTGAAAAACTGTTTTTT. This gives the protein CASRKGVWREKLFF. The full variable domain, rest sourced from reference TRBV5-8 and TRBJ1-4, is EAGVTQSPTHLIKTRGQQATLRCSPISGHTSVYWYQQALGLGLQFLLWYDEGEERNRGNFPPRFSGRQFPNYSSELNVNALELEDSALYLCASRKGVWREKLFFGSGTQLSVL.

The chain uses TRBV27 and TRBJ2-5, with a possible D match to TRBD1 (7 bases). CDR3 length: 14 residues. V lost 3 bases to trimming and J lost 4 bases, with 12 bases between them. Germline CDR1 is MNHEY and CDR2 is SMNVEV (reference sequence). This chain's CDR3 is CASSLIQGGETQYF. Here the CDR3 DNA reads TGTGCCAGCAGTTTGATCCAGGGGGGAGAGACCCAGTACTTC.

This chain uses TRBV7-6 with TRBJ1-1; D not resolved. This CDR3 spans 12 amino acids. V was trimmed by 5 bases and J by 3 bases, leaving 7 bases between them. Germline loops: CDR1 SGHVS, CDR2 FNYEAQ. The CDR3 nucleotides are TGTGCCAGCAGCCCAGATGACACTGAAGCTTTCTTT. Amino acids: CASSPDDTEAFF.

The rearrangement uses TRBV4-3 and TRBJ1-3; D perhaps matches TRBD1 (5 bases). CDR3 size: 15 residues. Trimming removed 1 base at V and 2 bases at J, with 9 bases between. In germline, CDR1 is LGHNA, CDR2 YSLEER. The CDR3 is CASSQAGGTGNTIYF. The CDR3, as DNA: TGCGCCAGCAGCCAAGCCGGGGGGACTGGAAACACCATATATTTT.

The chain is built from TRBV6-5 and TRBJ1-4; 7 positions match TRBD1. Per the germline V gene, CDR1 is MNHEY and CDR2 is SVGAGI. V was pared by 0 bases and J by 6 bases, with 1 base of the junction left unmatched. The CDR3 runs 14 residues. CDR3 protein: CASSYSRGDEKLFF. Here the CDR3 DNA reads TGTGCCAGCAGTTACTCCAGGGGGGATGAAAAACTGTTTTTT.

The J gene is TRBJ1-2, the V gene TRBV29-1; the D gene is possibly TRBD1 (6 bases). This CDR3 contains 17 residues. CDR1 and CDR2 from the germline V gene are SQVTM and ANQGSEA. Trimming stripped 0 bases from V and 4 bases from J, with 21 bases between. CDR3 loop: CSVEDGGGGRVAYGYTF. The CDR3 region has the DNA TGCAGCGTTGAAGACGGGGGGGGCGGCAGGGTGGCCTATGGCTACACCTTC.